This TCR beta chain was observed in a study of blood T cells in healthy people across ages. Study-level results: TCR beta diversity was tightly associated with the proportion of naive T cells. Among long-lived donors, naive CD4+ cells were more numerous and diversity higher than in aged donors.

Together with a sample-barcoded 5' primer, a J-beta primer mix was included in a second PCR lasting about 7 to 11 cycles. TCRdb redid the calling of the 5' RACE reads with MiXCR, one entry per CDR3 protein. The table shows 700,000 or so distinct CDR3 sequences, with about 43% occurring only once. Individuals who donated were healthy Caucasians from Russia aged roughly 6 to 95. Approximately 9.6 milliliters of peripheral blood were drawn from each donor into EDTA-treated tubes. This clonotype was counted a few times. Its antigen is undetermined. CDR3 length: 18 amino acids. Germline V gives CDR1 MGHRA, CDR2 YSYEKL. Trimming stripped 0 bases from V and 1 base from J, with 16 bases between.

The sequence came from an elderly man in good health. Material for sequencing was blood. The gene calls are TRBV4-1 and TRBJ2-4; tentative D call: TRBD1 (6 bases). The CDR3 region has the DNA TGCGCCAGCAGCCAAGAAGTAACAGGGCTTGTTGCCAAAAACATTCAGTACTTC. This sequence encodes CASSQEVTGLVAKNIQYF.